The T cell receptor beta chain described here comes from a study of T cell responses to AZD1222 COVID-19 vaccine. About the study: Pooling of second doses given at about 4 or about 12 weeks was done.

Worth noting for this clone: Its antigen is unknown.

TCRdb's table, derived via immunoSEQ multiplex PCR, lists solely in-frame clones and lacks some. Among about 130,000 clones listed, over 75% were seen once. Germline loops: CDR1 MNHEY, CDR2 SMNVEV (reference sequence). This CDR3 is built from 15 residues. The V end was cut by 5 bases, the J end by 4 bases, with 16 bases between. General observations from the study: Along spike, vaccine-associated CD4 TCRs were found throughout, with dominance at 160-218 and 743-854. Once two AZD1222 doses were given, Spike-specific TCR breadth and depth went up. It was only a handful of AZD1222 recipients who were seropositive at baseline.

This TCR came from an adult in good health. Sequencing was performed on peripheral blood, taken on day 0 of AZD1222 vaccination. The gene calls are TRBV27 and TRBJ2-3; D call uncertain. The CDR3 coding sequence is TGTGCCAGCAGTGTGTACGCGACCCTAGCAGATACGCAGTATTTT. Its translation: CASSVYATLADTQYF.